This record covers a single T cell receptor beta chain. The target antigen is unknown. A junction end diverges from the germline sequence, so it may reflect a read error. Measured with immunoSEQ multiplex PCR; TCRdb has only the in-frame clones, and not every one. The sample records 55,000 to 60,000 clones, about nine tenths being singletons. The data were obtained in a study of identifying expanded T cells in peripheral blood. Study conclusions and caveats: Differentially abundant clones: approximately 1.3 between replicates, 16.4 at around 15 days, around 19 at four. Roughly two-week clone count variance significantly increased as total template count grew.

Per the germline V gene, CDR1 is SGHTA and CDR2 is FQGNSA. The CDR3 spans 16 residues. No infections or other immune events were documented during collection. This clonotype was obtained from a person aged 18 to 69 in good health. This chain joins TRBV7-2 and TRBJ2-3; TRBD2 matches 9 bases. The specimen sequenced was blood. The CDR3 protein is CASSLVRRGGTDTQYF. DNA of the CDR3: TGTGCCAGCAGCTTAGTGCGGCGGGGGGGCACCGATACGCAGTATTTT.